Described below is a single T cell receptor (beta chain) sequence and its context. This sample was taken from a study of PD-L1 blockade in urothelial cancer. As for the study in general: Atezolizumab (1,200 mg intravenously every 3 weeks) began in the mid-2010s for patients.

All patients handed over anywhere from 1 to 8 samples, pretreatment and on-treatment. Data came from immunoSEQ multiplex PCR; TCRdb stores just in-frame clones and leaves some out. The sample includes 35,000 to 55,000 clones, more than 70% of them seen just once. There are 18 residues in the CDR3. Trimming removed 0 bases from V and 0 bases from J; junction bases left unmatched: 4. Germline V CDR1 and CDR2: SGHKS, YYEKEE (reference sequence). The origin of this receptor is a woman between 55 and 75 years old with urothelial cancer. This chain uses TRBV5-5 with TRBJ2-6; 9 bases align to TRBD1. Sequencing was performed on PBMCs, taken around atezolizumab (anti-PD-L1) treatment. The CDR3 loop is CASSLAGQGISGANVLTF. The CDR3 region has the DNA TGTGCCAGCAGCTTGGCCGGACAGGGGATCTCTGGGGCCAACGTCCTGACTTTC.